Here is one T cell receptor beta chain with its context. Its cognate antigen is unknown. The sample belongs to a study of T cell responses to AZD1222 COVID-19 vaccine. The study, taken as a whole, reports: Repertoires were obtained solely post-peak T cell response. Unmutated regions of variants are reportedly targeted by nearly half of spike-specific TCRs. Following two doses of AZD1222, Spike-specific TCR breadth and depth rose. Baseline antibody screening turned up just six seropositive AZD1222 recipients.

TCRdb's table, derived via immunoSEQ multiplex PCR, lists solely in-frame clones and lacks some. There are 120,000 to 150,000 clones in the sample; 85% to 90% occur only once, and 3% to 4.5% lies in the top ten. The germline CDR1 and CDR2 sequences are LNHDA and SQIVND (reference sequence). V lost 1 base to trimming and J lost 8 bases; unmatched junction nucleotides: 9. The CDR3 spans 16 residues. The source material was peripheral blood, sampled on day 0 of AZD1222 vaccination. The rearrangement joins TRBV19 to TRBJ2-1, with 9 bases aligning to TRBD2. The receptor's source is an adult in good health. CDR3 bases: TGTGCCAGTAGTATAGGTTGGCGGGAGGGTACCTATGAGCAGTTCTTC. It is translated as CASSIGWREGTYEQFF.